Only a few counts were recorded for the clone carrying this TCR beta chain. The study isolated at least 7 million PBMCs from each sample. This entry is derived from a study of blood T cells in healthy people across ages. The V end lost 3 bases, the J end lost 0 bases, and 8 bases lay between the germline ends. Germline V lookup: CDR1 LNHNV, CDR2 YYDKDF (reference sequence). The CDR3 is 14 residues long. Next came a second PCR, run for about 6 to 11 cycles, which used a sample-barcoded 5' primer along with a J-beta primer mix. All cDNA molecules were each tagged by a template-switch adaptor with 12 random nucleotides. A single record per CDR3 protein comes from TCRdb applying MiXCR to the 5' RACE reads. The table records roughly 800,000 distinct CDR3 sequences, over 45% of them present only once.

This receptor was identified in a man aged 25 to 45 in good health. This sequence joins TRBV15 and TRBJ2-5, with D unresolved. Material for sequencing was blood. The CDR3, as DNA: TGTGCCACCAGCAGCGACCATTACCAAGAGACCCAGTACTTC. Protein sequence: CATSSDHYQETQYF.